The rows below give T cell receptor beta chains drawn from one sample of a study of naive and memory T cell subsets. TCRdb re-analysed the UMI-ligation and nested PCR reads in MiXCR, keeping a single row per CDR3 protein. The sample includes under 150,000 distinct CDR3 sequences, about 20% of them seen just once. What was sequenced was naive CD8+ T cells from blood. These TCRs come from a human donor in good health. Both conserved end residues are part of each CDR3. D genes are given only for firm matches. The size of a clone is reported for some rows only, either as once, few or many, or as a class for expanded clones.

j_gene: TRBJ1-4
d_gene: TRBD1
abundance: .
v_gene: TRBV6-5
CDR3nt: TGTGCCAGCAGTCCGGGACAGTTTAATGAAAAACTGTTTTTT
CDR3aa: CASSPGQFNEKLFF

j_gene: TRBJ1-1
d_gene: TRBD1
abundance: few
v_gene: TRBV28
CDR3nt: TGTGCCAGCAGTGCCGGGACAGGAAACACTGAAGCTTTCTTT
CDR3aa: CASSAGTGNTEAFF

j_gene: TRBJ1-3
d_gene: .
abundance: .
v_gene: TRBV7-9
CDR3nt: TGTGCCAGCAGCGCATCTGGAAACACCATATATTTT
CDR3aa: CASSASGNTIYF

j_gene: TRBJ1-1
d_gene: .
abundance: .
v_gene: TRBV6-5
CDR3nt: TGTGCCAGCAGAGGGGGCACTGAAGCTTTCTTT
CDR3aa: CASRGGTEAFF

j_gene: TRBJ2-2
d_gene: .
abundance: few
v_gene: TRBV11-2
CDR3nt: TGTGCCAGCAGCCCCTTGTCTTTTGTGGGAAAGAACACCGGGGAGCTGTTTTTT
CDR3aa: CASSPLSFVGKNTGELFF

j_gene: TRBJ1-5
d_gene: .
abundance: .
v_gene: TRBV28
CDR3nt: TGTGCCAGCAGTTTAGGAAGGGGTCTCTTGCCCCAGCATTTT
CDR3aa: CASSLGRGLLPQHF

j_gene: TRBJ2-5
d_gene: TRBD1
abundance: few
v_gene: TRBV5-1
CDR3nt: TGCGCCAGCAGCTTGGGTTTCGGGACAGAAGAGACCCAGTACTTC
CDR3aa: CASSLGFGTEETQYF

j_gene: TRBJ2-7
d_gene: .
abundance: few
v_gene: TRBV27
CDR3nt: TGTGCCAGCAGTTTGTTGGTTAGGGCACCCTACGAGCAGTACTTC
CDR3aa: CASSLLVRAPYEQYF

j_gene: TRBJ1-1
d_gene: TRBD1
abundance: few
v_gene: TRBV7-8
CDR3nt: TGTGCCAGCAGCTCCGGACAGGGTGGTGAAGCTTTCTTT
CDR3aa: CASSSGQGGEAFF

j_gene: TRBJ2-1
d_gene: .
abundance: few
v_gene: TRBV6-5
CDR3nt: TGTGCCAGCAGTTACTCGACGGCAGACTCGGACTACAATGAGCAGTTCTTC
CDR3aa: CASSYSTADSDYNEQFF

j_gene: TRBJ2-7
d_gene: .
abundance: .
v_gene: TRBV29-1
CDR3nt: TGCAGCGTTCGCCCCGGGACACTAACCTACGAGCAGTACTTC
CDR3aa: CSVRPGTLTYEQYF

j_gene: TRBJ2-7
d_gene: TRBD2
abundance: few
v_gene: TRBV5-1
CDR3nt: TGCGCCAGCAGCTTCATTAGCGGGAGTAACGAGCAGTACTTC
CDR3aa: CASSFISGSNEQYF

j_gene: TRBJ1-5
d_gene: TRBD1
abundance: .
v_gene: TRBV15
CDR3nt: TGTGCCACCAGCAGAGAGATTGGACAGGGTGAGGGCAATCAGCCCCAGCATTTT
CDR3aa: CATSREIGQGEGNQPQHF

j_gene: TRBJ2-7
d_gene: TRBD1
abundance: .
v_gene: TRBV6-2/TRBV6-3
CDR3nt: TGTGCCAGCAGTTACGCCCTACCGGGACAGGGGGTTTGGTACGAGCAGTACTTC
CDR3aa: CASSYALPGQGVWYEQYF

j_gene: TRBJ2-5
d_gene: .
abundance: few
v_gene: TRBV4-3
CDR3nt: TGCGCCAGCAGCCGCATATTGACTGAGAAAGAGACCCAGTACTTC
CDR3aa: CASSRILTEKETQYF

j_gene: TRBJ2-3
d_gene: .
abundance: .
v_gene: TRBV24-1
CDR3nt: TGTGCCACCAGTGATGTAATGGCAGATACGCAGTATTTT
CDR3aa: CATSDVMADTQYF

j_gene: TRBJ2-3
d_gene: .
abundance: few
v_gene: TRBV28
CDR3nt: TGTGCCAGCAGTCGACCGGGCAGGGGCACAGATACGCAGTATTTT
CDR3aa: CASSRPGRGTDTQYF

j_gene: TRBJ2-7
d_gene: TRBD1
abundance: .
v_gene: TRBV18
CDR3nt: TGTGCCAGCTCACTGCCGGGACAGGGGGGATGGCAGTACTTC
CDR3aa: CASSLPGQGGWQYF

j_gene: TRBJ2-7
d_gene: TRBD1
abundance: .
v_gene: TRBV2
CDR3nt: TGTGCCAGCCTCGGGACAGGGAATTACGAGCAGTACTTC
CDR3aa: CASLGTGNYEQYF

j_gene: TRBJ1-4
d_gene: .
abundance: .
v_gene: TRBV20-1
CDR3nt: TGCAGTGCTGACCACAGGGACGCTAGTGAAAAACTGTTTTTT
CDR3aa: CSADHRDASEKLFF

j_gene: TRBJ2-3
d_gene: TRBD1
abundance: .
v_gene: TRBV20-1
CDR3nt: TGCAGTGCGACAGGGTATTCTCTCTTGTCAGATACGCAGTATTTT
CDR3aa: CSATGYSLLSDTQYF

j_gene: TRBJ2-1
d_gene: .
abundance: few
v_gene: TRBV6-2/TRBV6-3
CDR3nt: TGTGCCAGCAGTTACTCCCCGGAGGGCCCCTACAATGAGCAGTTCTTC
CDR3aa: CASSYSPEGPYNEQFF